This T cell receptor beta chain stems from a study of CD8 T cells in Susac syndrome. This clonotype appeared a few times. Germline CDR1 MNHEY, CDR2 SVGAGI. The CDR3 consists of 11 residues. The V and J ends lost 8 bases and 8 bases respectively, with 12 bases between them. It was with random hexamers that 0.5 to 1 ug RNA was reverse transcribed. TCRdb recomputed calls from the immunoSEQ multiplex PCR reads with MiXCR, one row per CDR3 protein. This sample has approximately 230,000 distinct CDR3 sequences, with 80% to 95% found just once. The rearrangement joins TRBV6-5 to TRBJ1-2; D not certain. This clonotype was sampled from a human donor with multiple sclerosis. The sequencing input was CD4+ T cells from PBMCs. The CDR3 sequence is CASLGREGYTF. CDR3 in DNA: TGTGCCAGCCTAGGGAGGGAGGGCTACACCTTC.